This T cell receptor beta chain was obtained from a study of response to subunit inactivated influenza vaccine. Study results and limitations: Authors suggested seasonal influenza vaccinations each recruit few new T cells.

The ends were cut back, 2 bases at V and 0 bases at J, with 11 bases in the middle. Germline V gene sequence: CDR1 MGHRA, CDR2 YSYEKL. The CDR3 totals 15 residues. With regard to this clonotype: What it binds is not known.

TCRdb passed the RT-PCR reads through MiXCR, listing each CDR3 protein once. The table shows roughly 650,000 distinct CDR3 sequences, with about 15% occurring only once. Source: PBMCs from blood, taken 14 to 15 days before vaccination. The TCR was taken from a man in his fifties or sixties who received an inactivated influenza vaccine. The V call is TRBV4-1, the J call TRBJ2-7; D is uncertain. The CDR3 loop is CASSQLGPSSYEQYF. CDR3 coding DNA: TGCGCCAGCAGCCAATTAGGGCCGAGCTCCTACGAGCAGTACTTC.